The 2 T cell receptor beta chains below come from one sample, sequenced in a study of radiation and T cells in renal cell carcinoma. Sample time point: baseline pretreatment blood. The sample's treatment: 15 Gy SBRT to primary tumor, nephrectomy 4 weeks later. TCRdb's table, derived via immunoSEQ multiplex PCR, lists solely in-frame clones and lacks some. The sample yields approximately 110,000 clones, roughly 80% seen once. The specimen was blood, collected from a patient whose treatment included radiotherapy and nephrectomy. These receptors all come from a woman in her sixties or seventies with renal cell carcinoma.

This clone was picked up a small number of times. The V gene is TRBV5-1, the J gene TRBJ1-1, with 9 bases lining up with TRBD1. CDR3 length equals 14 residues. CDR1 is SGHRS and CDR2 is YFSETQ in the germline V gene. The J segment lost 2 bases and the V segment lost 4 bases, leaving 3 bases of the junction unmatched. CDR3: CASSGGQGNTEAFF. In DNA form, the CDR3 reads TGCGCCAGCAGCGGGGGACAGGGAAACACTGAAGCTTTCTTT.

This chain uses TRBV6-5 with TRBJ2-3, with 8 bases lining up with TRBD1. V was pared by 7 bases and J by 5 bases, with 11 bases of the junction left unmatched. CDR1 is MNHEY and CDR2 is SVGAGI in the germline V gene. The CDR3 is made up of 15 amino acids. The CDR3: CASTQGAGAGDTQYF. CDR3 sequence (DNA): TGTGCCAGCACCCAGGGGGCCGGGGCGGGAGATACGCAGTATTTT.